The subject of this entry is one TCR beta chain. The antigen is unknown. This specimen belongs to a study of blood T cells in healthy people across ages. Regarding the study as a whole: Unsorted PBMCs prevented conclusive naive versus antigen-experienced comparison.

A J-beta primer mix and a sample-barcoded 5' primer were used in a second PCR of about 6 to 12 cycles. Researchers report that a template-switch adaptor with 12 random nucleotides tagged each cDNA molecule. TCRdb re-called the 5' RACE reads with MiXCR, one entry per CDR3 protein. The sample contains around 800,000 distinct CDR3 sequences, around 62% of which appear only once. Germline CDR1 SGHTA, CDR2 FQGNSA. The CDR3 runs 16 residues. Trimming pared 1 base from V and 3 bases from J, leaving 12 bases between. V is TRBV7-2 and J is TRBJ1-4; D might be TRBD1 (5 bases). Sequencing used blood. This TCR came from a man aged 25 to 45 in good health. The CDR3 coding sequence is TGTGCCAGCAGCTTAGGTTCGGACACGGCTAATGAAAAACTGTTTTTT. It translates to CASSLGSDTANEKLFF. Looking up the rest from reference TRBV7-2 and TRBJ1-4 gives the full variable domain: GAGVSQSPSNKVTEKGKDVELRCDPISGHTALYWYRQSLGQGLEFLIYFQGNSAPDKSGLPSDRFSAERTGGSVSTLTIQRTQQEDSAVYLCASSLGSDTANEKLFFGSGTQLSVL.